What follows are 9 T cell receptor beta chains derived from one specimen sequenced in a study of T cells in Graves' hyperthyroidism and ophthalmopathy. Amplification of TCR beta CDR3 regions was performed using RNA transcripts as template. The TCR CDR3 was amplified in a first-round RT-PCR using the HTBI primer set. TCRdb reprocessed the multiplex PCR reads with MiXCR, giving one entry per CDR3 protein. The sample lists 350,000 to 450,000 distinct CDR3 sequences; approximately 17% were seen once. Sequencing input: blood. The source of these receptors is a woman aged 25-40 years with Graves' hyperthyroidism that later progressed to Graves' ophthalmopathy.

In its sample, this clonotype was seen many times. This sequence joins TRBV28 and TRBJ1-6, with a tentative D call TRBD1 (5 bases). The V gene's germline CDR1 is MDHEN and CDR2 SYDVKM. CDR3 size: 13 residues. The V end was cut by 2 bases, the J end by 9 bases, with 8 bases between. The CDR3 loop reads CASSLGGSSPLHF. The CDR3 region has the DNA TGTGCCAGCAGTTTAGGGGGGAGTTCACCCCTCCACTTT.

Many counts were recorded for this clonotype. The V call is TRBV19, the J call TRBJ1-5, with a tentative D call TRBD1 (6 bases). V was cut by 6 bases and J by 1 base, with 13 bases left in between. Germline CDR1 and CDR2: LNHDA and SQIVND (reference sequence). The CDR3 has 15 residues. CDR3 sequence: CASRTYGTSNQPQHF. Written as DNA, the CDR3 is TGTGCCAGTAGAACTTACGGGACAAGCAATCAGCCCCAGCATTTT.

This clonotype was seen repeatedly, ten times or more. V usage is TRBV19 and J usage is TRBJ1-5; the D is unclear. This CDR3 contains 15 residues. Trimming left V 2 bases short and J 2 bases short, with 10 bases between. Germline CDR1 reads LNHDA; CDR2 reads SQIVND (reference sequence). CDR3 region: CASSIISDGNQPQHF. CDR3 nucleotide sequence: TGTGCCAGTAGTATAATCTCGGATGGCAATCAGCCCCAGCATTTT.

On this clonotype itself: A much larger clone lies one base from this, so it may be a read error. The rearrangement links TRBV10-2 to TRBJ2-7, with 11 nucleotides matching TRBD2. CDR3 length: 15 residues. CDR1 WSHSY and CDR2 SAAADI come from the germline V gene. V gave up 4 bases and J gave up 0 bases; unmatched junction bases: 2. Here the CDR3 reads CASSATSGGSYEQYF. CDR3 nucleotides: TGCGCCAGCAGTGCTACTAGCGGGGGCTCCTACGAGCAGTACTTC.

This clonotype has ten or more counts. The chain is built from TRBV20-1 and TRBJ1-3, with D unresolved. This CDR3 comprises 13 residues. CDR1 and CDR2 (germline): DFQATT, SNEGSKA (reference sequence). Trimming left V 5 bases short and J 0 bases short, with 8 bases between. CDR3 nucleotide sequence: TGCAGTGCTTCAGACGACTCTGGAAACACCATATATTTT. The encoded protein is CSASDDSGNTIYF.

This clonotype was counted ten times or more. The rearrangement links TRBV7-9 to TRBJ2-7; tentative D call: TRBD1 (5 bases). CDR1 is SEHNR, CDR2 FQNEAQ, per germline (reference sequence). Between the trimmed V and J ends, which lost 8 bases and 0 bases, there was a span of 32 bases. The CDR3 length is 20 residues. CDR3 loop: CASLKSRVGQTNEASYEQYF. For the CDR3, the DNA is TGTGCCAGCCTTAAATCTCGAGTGGGGCAGACAAACGAAGCCTCCTACGAGCAGTACTTC.

The CDR3 nucleotides read TGTGCCAGCAGCTTGGCCCGGACTAGCGGGGACTACAATGAGCAGTTCTTC. Translated, it gives CASSLARTSGDYNEQFF. The rearrangement links TRBV7-9 to TRBJ2-1; 12 bases are shared with TRBD2. V shed 3 bases, J shed 3 bases, and the junction held 6 bases outside the gene matches. Germline values: CDR1 SEHNR, CDR2 FQNEAQ (reference sequence). The CDR3 length is 17 residues.

The chain is built from TRBV29-1 and TRBJ2-7; a weak D match, TRBD2 (7 bases). Trimming pared 2 bases from V and 2 bases from J, leaving 13 bases between. CDR1 SQVTM and CDR2 ANQGSEA come from the germline V gene. This CDR3 is 14 amino acids long. This chain's CDR3 is CSVERGGLTYEQYF. CDR3 bases: TGCAGCGTTGAAAGGGGGGGCCTTACCTACGAGCAGTACTTC.

This clonotype came up many times. The rearrangement joins TRBV6-1 to TRBJ1-2; 7 positions agree with TRBD1. From germline, CDR1 is MNHNS and CDR2 SASEGT. After removal of 4 bases from V and 8 bases from J, the junction contained 4 bases not matched to a gene. CDR3 size: 12 residues. The DNA for the CDR3 is TGTGCCAGCAGTGTCGACAGGGAGGGCTACACCTTC. Translated, it gives CASSVDREGYTF.